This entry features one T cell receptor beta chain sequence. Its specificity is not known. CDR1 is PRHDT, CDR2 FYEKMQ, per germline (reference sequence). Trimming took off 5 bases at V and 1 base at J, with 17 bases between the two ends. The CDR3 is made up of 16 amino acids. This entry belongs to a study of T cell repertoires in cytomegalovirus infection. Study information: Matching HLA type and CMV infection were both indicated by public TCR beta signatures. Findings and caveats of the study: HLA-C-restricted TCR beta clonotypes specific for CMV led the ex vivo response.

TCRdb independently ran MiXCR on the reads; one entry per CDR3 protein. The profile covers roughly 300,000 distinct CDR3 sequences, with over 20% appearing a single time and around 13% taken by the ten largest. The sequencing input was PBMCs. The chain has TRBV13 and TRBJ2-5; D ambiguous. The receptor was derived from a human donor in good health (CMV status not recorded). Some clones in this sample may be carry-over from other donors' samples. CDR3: CASSPTGGRSQETQYF. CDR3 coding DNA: TGTGCCAGCAGCCCGACGGGTGGGCGGAGCCAAGAGACCCAGTACTTC.